The clone carrying this T cell receptor beta chain was detected a few times. The data are from a study of cytomegalovirus exposure and HLA in healthy donors. Overall study: Out of 398 genotyped donors, roughly 80% belonged to the Caucasian-associated ancestry cluster.

V lost 3 bases and J lost 7; bases outside the gene matches: 5. Germline CDR1 LNHDA, CDR2 SQIVND (reference sequence). This CDR3 contains 13 residues. It was with 60 Vbeta and 13 Jbeta primers that the PCR ran. Here immunoSEQ multiplex PCR was the method, and the copy in TCRdb shows in-frame clones only, minus some. The sample lists some 150,000 clones; 77% were seen once. Unrecorded immune exposures were likely, despite nominal health at sampling. This receptor was identified in a female donor in good health and CMV-seronegative. This chain joins TRBV19 and TRBJ1-1, with 7 bases lining up with TRBD1. The specimen sequenced was PBMCs. DNA for the CDR3: TGTGCCAGTAGTATCCGAGGGGGCGGTGAAGCTTTCTTT. Its protein is CASSIRGGGEAFF.